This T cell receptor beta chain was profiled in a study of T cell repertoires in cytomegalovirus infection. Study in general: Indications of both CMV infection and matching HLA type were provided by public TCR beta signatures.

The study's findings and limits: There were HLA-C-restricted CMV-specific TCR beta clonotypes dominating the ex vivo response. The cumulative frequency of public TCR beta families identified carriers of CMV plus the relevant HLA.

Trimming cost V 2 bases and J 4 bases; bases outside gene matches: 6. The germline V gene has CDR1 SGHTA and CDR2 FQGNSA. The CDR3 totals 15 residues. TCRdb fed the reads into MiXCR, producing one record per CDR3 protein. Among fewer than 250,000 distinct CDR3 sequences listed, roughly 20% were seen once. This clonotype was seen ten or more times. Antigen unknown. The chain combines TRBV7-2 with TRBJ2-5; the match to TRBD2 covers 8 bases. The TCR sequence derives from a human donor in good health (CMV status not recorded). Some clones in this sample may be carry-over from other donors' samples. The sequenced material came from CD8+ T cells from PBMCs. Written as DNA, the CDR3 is TGTGCCAGCAGCTTATTCGCGGGGGGTTTAGAGACCCAGTACTTC. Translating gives CASSLFAGGLETQYF.